This entry features one T cell receptor (beta chain) sequence. Original handling: Reference gene primers were amplified, and this amplification served to estimate nucleated cell counts. Data came from immunoSEQ multiplex PCR; TCRdb stores just in-frame clones and leaves some out. V, J and clone size were drawn from that table, and D and trimming were deduced from the DNA. The table lists about 190,000 clones, 80% to 90% of them singletons, with about an eighth in the top ten. The Seattle patients joined while their infection was active and were tracked longitudinally afterward. The source of the sample is a study of blood T cell repertoires in COVID-19. Study in general: Acute-phase and convalescent COVID-19 samples originated in the United States, Italy and Spain. The analysed material was cDNA or gDNA that came from T cells, B-cell-depleted T cells, or PBMCs.

The V segment lost 6 bases and the J segment 4 bases; nucleotides outside the gene matches: 11. Germline V CDR1 and CDR2: SGHAT, FQNNGV. CDR3 length: 15 amino acids. Sequencing input: peripheral blood. V gene TRBV11-2 combines with J gene TRBJ2-5; 7 nucleotides line up with TRBD2. The origin of this receptor is a woman aged 70-85 years with COVID-19, enrolled during active disease. The DNA for the CDR3 is TGTGCCAGCAGTTCTCTTGGGGGGGTAGCAGAGACCCAGTACTTC. This codes for CASSSLGGVAETQYF.